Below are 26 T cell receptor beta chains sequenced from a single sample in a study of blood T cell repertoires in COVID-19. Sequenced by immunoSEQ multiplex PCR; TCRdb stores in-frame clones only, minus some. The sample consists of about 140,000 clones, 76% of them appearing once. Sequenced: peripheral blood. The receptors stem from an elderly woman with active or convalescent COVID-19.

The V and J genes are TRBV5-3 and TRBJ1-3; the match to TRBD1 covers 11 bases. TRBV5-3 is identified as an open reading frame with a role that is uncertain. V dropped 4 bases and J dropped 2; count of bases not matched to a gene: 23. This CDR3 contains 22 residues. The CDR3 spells CARSPPRDRGTWANLAGNTIYF. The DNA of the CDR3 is TGTGCCAGAAGCCCACCCCGGGACAGGGGGACTTGGGCAAATCTGGCTGGAAACACCATATATTTT.

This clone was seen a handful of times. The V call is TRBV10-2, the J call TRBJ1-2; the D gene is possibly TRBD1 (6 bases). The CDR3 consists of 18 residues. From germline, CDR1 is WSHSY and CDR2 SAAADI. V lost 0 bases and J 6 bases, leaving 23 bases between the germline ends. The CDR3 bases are TGCGCCAGCAGTGAGTCGATTTCGTTTCCCAGGGGAGACGATGGCTACACCTTC. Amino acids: CASSESISFPRGDDGYTF.

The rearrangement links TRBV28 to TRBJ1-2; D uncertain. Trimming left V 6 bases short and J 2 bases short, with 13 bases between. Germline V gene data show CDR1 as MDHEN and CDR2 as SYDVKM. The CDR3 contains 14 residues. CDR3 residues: CASSPVTENYGYTF. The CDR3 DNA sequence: TGTGCCAGCAGCCCGGTCACAGAGAACTATGGCTACACCTTC.

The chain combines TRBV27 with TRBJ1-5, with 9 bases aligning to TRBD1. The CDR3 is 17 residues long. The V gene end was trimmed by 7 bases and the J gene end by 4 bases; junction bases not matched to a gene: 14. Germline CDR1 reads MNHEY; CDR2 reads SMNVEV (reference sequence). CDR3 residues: CASTIHVGTGRNQPQHF. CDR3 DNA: TGTGCCAGCACCATACACGTCGGGACAGGGAGAAATCAGCCCCAGCATTTT.

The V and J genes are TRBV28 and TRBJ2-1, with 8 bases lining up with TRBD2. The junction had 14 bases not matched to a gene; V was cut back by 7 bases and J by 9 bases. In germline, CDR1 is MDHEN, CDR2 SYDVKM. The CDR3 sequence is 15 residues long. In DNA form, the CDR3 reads TGTGCCAGCAAATCAACGGGACTAGTGGGTCTTGAGCAGTTCTTC. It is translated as CASKSTGLVGLEQFF.

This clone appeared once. The CDR3 nucleotides are TGTGCCAGCACCCGTGACAGACTTTTGAGTGAGCAGTTCTTC. It yields the protein CASTRDRLLSEQFF. V is TRBV2 and J is TRBJ2-1; a possible D gene is TRBD1 (5 bases). The V end lost 7 bases, the J end lost 9 bases, and 19 bases lay between the germline ends. Germline assignment: CDR1 SNHLY and CDR2 FYNNEI. CDR3 size: 14 residues.

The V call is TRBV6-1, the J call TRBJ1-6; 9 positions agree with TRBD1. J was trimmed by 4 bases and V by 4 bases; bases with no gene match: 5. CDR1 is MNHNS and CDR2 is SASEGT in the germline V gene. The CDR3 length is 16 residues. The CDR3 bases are TGTGCCAGCAGTGGACTAGGACAGGGGTATAATTCACCCCTCCACTTT. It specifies CASSGLGQGYNSPLHF.

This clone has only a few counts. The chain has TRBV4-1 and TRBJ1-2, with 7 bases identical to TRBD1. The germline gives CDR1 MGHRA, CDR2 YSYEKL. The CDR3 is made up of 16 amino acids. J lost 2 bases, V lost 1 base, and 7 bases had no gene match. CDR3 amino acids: CASSQGPGGTNYGYTF. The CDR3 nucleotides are TGCGCCAGCAGCCAAGGTCCAGGGGGGACCAACTATGGCTACACCTTC.

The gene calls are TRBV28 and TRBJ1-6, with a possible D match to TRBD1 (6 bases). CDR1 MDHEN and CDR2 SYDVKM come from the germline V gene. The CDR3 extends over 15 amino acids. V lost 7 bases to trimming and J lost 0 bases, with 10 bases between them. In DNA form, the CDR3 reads TGTGCCAGCACCGGACAGATCTCCTATAATTCACCCCTCCACTTT. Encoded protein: CASTGQISYNSPLHF. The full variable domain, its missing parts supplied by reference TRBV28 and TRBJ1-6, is DVKVTQSSRYLVKRTGEKVFLECVQDMDHENMFWYRQDPGLGLRLIYFSYDVKMKEKGDIPEGYSVSREKKERFSLILESASTNQTSMYLCASTGQISYNSPLHFGNGTRLTVT.

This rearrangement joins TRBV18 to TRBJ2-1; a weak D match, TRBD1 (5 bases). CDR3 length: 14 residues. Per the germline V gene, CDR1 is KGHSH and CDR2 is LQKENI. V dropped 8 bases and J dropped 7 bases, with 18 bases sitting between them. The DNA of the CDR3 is TGTGCCAGCCGACAGCCCGAAGGTTTGAATGAGCAGTTCTTC. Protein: CASRQPEGLNEQFF.

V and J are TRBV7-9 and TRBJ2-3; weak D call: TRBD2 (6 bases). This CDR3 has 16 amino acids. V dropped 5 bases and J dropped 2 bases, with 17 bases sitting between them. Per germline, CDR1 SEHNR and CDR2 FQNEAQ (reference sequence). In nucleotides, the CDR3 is TGTGCCAGCAGCCCCACCGGGACTTCAGACACAGATACGCAGTATTTT. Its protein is CASSPTGTSDTDTQYF. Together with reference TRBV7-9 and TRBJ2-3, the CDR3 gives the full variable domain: DTGVSQNPRHKITKRGQNVTFRCDPISEHNRLYWYRQTLGQGPEFLTYFQNEAQLEKSRLLSDRFSAERPKGSFSTLEIQRTEQGDSAMYLCASSPTGTSDTDTQYFGPGTRLTVL.

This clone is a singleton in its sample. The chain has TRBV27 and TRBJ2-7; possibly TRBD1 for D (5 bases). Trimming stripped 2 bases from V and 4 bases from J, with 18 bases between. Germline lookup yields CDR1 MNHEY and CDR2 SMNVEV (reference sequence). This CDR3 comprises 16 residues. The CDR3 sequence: CASSLTGSRSPYEQYF. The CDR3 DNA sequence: TGTGCCAGCAGTTTAACAGGCTCCAGGAGCCCATACGAGCAGTACTTC.

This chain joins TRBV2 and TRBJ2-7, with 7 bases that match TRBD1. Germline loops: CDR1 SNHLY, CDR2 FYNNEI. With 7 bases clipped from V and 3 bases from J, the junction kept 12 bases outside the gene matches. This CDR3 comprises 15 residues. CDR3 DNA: TGTGCCAGCATAGAAACGACAGGGCTTTTCTACGAGCAGTACTTC. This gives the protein CASIETTGLFYEQYF.

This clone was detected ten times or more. CDR3 loop: CASREPRTGGYTF. CDR3 nucleotide sequence: TGCGCCAGCAGGGAGCCCCGGACAGGAGGCTACACCTTC. J is TRBJ1-2 and V is TRBV10-1; 7 bases match TRBD1. Germline CDR1 is WNHNN and CDR2 is SYGVQD (reference sequence). The trim removed 6 bases at V and 8 bases at J, leaving 9 bases unmatched. This CDR3 comprises 13 residues.

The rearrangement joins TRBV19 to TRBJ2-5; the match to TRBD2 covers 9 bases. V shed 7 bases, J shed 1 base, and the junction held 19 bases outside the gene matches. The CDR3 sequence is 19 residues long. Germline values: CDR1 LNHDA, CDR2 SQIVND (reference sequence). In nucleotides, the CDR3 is TGTGCCAGTACCCCCCGCGGGGGGGCCCTGTCTGCCTTCCAAGAGACCCAGTACTTC. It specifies CASTPRGGALSAFQETQYF.

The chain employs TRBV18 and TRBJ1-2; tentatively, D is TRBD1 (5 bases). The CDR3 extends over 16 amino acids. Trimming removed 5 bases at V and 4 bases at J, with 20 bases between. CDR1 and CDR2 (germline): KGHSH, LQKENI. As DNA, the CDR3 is TGTGCCAGCTCATCCCGGCAAGGGGATCATAGCTATGGCTACACCTTC. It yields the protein CASSSRQGDHSYGYTF. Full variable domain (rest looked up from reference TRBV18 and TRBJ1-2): NAGVMQNPRHLVRRRGQEARLRCSPMKGHSHVYWYRQLPEEGLKFMVYLQKENIIDESGMPKERFSAEFPKEGPSILRIQQVVRGDSAAYFCASSSRQGDHSYGYTFGSGTRLTVV.

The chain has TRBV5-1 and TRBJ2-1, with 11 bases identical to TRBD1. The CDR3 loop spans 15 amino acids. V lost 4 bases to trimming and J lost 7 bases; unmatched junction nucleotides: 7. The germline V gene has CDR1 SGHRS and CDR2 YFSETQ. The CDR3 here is CASSRTGGGGNEQFF. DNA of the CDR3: TGCGCCAGCAGCCGGACAGGGGGCGGCGGGAATGAGCAGTTCTTC.

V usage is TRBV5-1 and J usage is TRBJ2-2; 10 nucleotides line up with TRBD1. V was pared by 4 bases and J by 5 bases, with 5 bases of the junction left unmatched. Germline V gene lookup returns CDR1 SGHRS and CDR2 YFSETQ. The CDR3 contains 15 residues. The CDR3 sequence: CASSKDRGQTGELFF. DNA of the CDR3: TGCGCCAGCAGCAAAGACAGGGGGCAAACCGGGGAGCTGTTTTTT.

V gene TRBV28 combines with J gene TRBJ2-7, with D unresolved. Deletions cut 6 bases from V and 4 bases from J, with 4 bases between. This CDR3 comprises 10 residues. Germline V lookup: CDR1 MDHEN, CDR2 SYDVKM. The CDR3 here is CASSRYEQYF. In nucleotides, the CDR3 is TGTGCCAGCAGCCGTTACGAGCAGTACTTC. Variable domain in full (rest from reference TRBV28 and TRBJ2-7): DVKVTQSSRYLVKRTGEKVFLECVQDMDHENMFWYRQDPGLGLRLIYFSYDVKMKEKGDIPEGYSVSREKKERFSLILESASTNQTSMYLCASSRYEQYFGPGTRLTVT.

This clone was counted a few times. In DNA, the CDR3 is TGTGCCAGCAGCTATGCGAGACTAGCGGGGACAAAAGAGACCCAGTACTTC. Protein product: CASSYARLAGTKETQYF. V usage is TRBV3-1 (or the pseudogene TRBV3-2) and J usage is TRBJ2-5, with 11 bases identical to TRBD2. The CDR3 is 17 residues long. With V trimmed by 5 bases and J by 3 bases, 11 bases remained unmatched. Germline CDR1 reads LGHDT; CDR2 reads YNNKEL (reference sequence).

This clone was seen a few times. CDR3 in DNA: TGTGCCAGCAGCTTTACAGGCTATGGCTACACCTTC. Translation gives CASSFTGYGYTF. This chain connects TRBV7-8 to TRBJ1-2, with D perhaps TRBD1 (5 bases). The V and J ends lost 3 bases and 4 bases respectively, with 6 bases between them. In germline, CDR1 is SGHVS, CDR2 FQNEAQ. The CDR3 extends over 12 amino acids.

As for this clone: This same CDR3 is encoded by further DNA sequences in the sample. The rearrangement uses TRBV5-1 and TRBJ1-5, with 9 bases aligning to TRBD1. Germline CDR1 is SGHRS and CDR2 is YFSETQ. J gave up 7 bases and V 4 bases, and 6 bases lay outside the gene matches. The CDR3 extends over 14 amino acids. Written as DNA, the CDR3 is TGCGCCAGCAGCCCAGGGGACAGGGACCAGCCCCAGCATTTT. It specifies CASSPGDRDQPQHF.

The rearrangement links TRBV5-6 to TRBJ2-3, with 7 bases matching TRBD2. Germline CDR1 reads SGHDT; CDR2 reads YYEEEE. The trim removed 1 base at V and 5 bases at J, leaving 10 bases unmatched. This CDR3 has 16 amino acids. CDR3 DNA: TGTGCCAGCAGCTTGAAAGGACTAGGGAGGATAGATACGCAGTATTTT. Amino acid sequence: CASSLKGLGRIDTQYF. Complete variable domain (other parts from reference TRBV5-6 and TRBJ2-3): DAGVTQSPTHLIKTRGQQVTLRCSPKSGHDTVSWYQQALGQGPQFIFQYYEEEERQRGNFPDRFSGHQFPNYSSELNVNALLLGDSALYLCASSLKGLGRIDTQYFGPGTRLTVL.

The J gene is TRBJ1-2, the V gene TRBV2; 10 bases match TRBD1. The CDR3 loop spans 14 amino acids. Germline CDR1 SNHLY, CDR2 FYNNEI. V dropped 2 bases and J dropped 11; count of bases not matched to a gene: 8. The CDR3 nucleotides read TGTGCCAGCAGTGAAACTAGGGACAGGGGAAGTTACACCTTC. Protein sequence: CASSETRDRGSYTF.

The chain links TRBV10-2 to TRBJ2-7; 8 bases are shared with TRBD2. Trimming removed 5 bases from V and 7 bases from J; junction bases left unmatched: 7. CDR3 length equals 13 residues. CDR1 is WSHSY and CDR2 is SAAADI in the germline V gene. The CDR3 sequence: CASSILLAGEQYF. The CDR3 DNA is TGCGCCAGCAGTATATTATTAGCGGGGGAGCAGTACTTC.

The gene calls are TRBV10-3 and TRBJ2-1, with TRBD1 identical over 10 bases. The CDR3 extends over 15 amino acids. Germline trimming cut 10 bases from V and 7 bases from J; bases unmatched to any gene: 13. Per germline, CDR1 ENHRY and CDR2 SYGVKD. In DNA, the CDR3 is TGTGCCACCACTTTGGGGACAGGGGCAAGTAATGAGCAGTTCTTC. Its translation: CATTLGTGASNEQFF.